The 8 T cell receptor beta chains given below trace back to one sample, sequenced in a study of shared clonotypes between healthy human individuals. TCRdb keeps only in-frame clones here, not all; method: immunoSEQ multiplex PCR. Here the sample spans hundreds of thousands of clones, about 85% being singletons. The sequenced material came from PBMCs. These receptors were obtained from a woman aged 35 to 49 in good health. Some clones in this sample may be carry-over from other donors' samples.

The V and J genes are TRBV7-9 and TRBJ2-7; D remains unclear. The V end lost 5 bases, the J end lost 0 bases, and 14 bases lay between the germline ends. The CDR3 length is 15 residues. Germline CDR1 is SEHNR and CDR2 is FQNEAQ (reference sequence). Here the CDR3 reads CASSAAVFSSYEQYF. CDR3 sequence (DNA): TGTGCCAGCAGCGCGGCGGTTTTTAGCTCCTACGAGCAGTACTTC.

This clone came up once. The chain combines TRBV11-2 with TRBJ1-1, with D perhaps matching TRBD1 (6 bases). Germline loops: CDR1 SGHAT, CDR2 FQNNGV. V was shortened by 8 bases and J by 4 bases, with 26 bases between the two germline ends. This CDR3 contains 17 residues. For the CDR3, the DNA is TGTGCCAGCGGTTCTCGTCGGGGGCTAGGAGGTAGCACTGAAGCTTTCTTT. Protein: CASGSRRGLGGSTEAFF. Full variable domain (outside the CDR3, taken from reference TRBV11-2 and TRBJ1-1): EAGVAQSPRYKIIEKRQSVAFWCNPISGHATLYWYQQILGQGPKLLIQFQNNGVVDDSQLPKDRFSAERLKGVDSTLKIQPAKLEDSAVYLCASGSRRGLGGSTEAFFGQGTRLTVV.

The J gene is TRBJ1-5, the V gene TRBV10-1; 8 bases match TRBD1. The CDR3 is made up of 14 amino acids. CDR1 and CDR2 from the germline V gene are WNHNN and SYGVQD (reference sequence). Unmatched junction bases numbered 5, after V lost 4 bases and J lost 6 bases. The CDR3 region has the DNA TGCGCCAGCAGTGGTCGACAGGGGTCTCAGCCCCAGCATTTT. Translation gives CASSGRQGSQPQHF.

The chain links TRBV19 to TRBJ2-7; D is unresolved. The CDR3 contains 13 residues. V lost 6 bases, J lost 4 bases, and 13 bases lay in between. Germline V lookup: CDR1 LNHDA, CDR2 SQIVND (reference sequence). The CDR3 bases are TGTGCCAGTAGGGTTAGGCTGAAGTACGAGCAGTACTTC. This encodes CASRVRLKYEQYF.

The chain uses TRBV5-1 and TRBJ2-2, with 8 bases matching TRBD2. The junction had 2 bases not matched to a gene; V was cut back by 0 bases and J by 4 bases. Germline V CDR1 and CDR2: SGHRS, YFSETQ. This CDR3 spans 15 amino acids. CDR3 coding DNA: TGCGCCAGCAGCTTGGAAGCGGGAGTCACCGGGGAGCTGTTTTTT. Its protein product is CASSLEAGVTGELFF.

The chain uses TRBV28 and TRBJ2-1; D remains unclear. This CDR3 spans 10 amino acids. Germline V gene lookup returns CDR1 MDHEN and CDR2 SYDVKM. V lost 6 bases, J lost 10 bases, and 7 bases lay in between. This chain's CDR3 is CASSLREQFF. In DNA form, the CDR3 reads TGTGCCAGCAGCTTGCGGGAGCAGTTCTTC. Using reference TRBV28 and TRBJ2-1 for the parts outside the CDR3, the full variable domain is DVKVTQSSRYLVKRTGEKVFLECVQDMDHENMFWYRQDPGLGLRLIYFSYDVKMKEKGDIPEGYSVSREKKERFSLILESASTNQTSMYLCASSLREQFFGPGTRLTVL.

The J gene is TRBJ2-7, the V gene TRBV28, with 7 bases fitting TRBD1. V lost 5 bases to trimming and J lost 0 bases; unmatched junction nucleotides: 7. This CDR3 has 15 amino acids. Germline V CDR1 and CDR2: MDHEN, SYDVKM. CDR3 in DNA: TGTGCCAGCAGTGTCCGGGACAGTCACTCCTACGAGCAGTACTTC. Its protein is CASSVRDSHSYEQYF.

The chain carries TRBV15 and TRBJ1-5; 7 nucleotides line up with TRBD1. The V gene's germline CDR1 is LNHNV and CDR2 YYDKDF (reference sequence). CDR3 length equals 16 residues. The ends lost 3 bases at V and 2 bases at J; junction bases unmatched: 7. The CDR3 nucleotides read TGTGCCACCAGCAGGCCAGGTGACAGGGGCAATCAGCCCCAGCATTTT. Translated, it gives CATSRPGDRGNQPQHF.